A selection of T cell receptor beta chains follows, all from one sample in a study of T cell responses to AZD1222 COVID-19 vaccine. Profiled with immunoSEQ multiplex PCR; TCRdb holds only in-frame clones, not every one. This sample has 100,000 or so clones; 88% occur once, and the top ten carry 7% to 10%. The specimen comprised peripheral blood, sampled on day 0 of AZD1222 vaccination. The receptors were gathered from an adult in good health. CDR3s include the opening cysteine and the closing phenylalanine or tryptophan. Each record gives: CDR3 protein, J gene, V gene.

CATSREAGGWAEAFF TRBJ1-1 TRBV15
CASSQSSAGTGFSYGYTF TRBJ1-2 TRBV23-1
CASSYRTVNEQFF TRBJ2-1 TRBV6-2/TRBV6-3
CSVEGAGLAGRSEQYF TRBJ2-7 TRBV29-1
CARTGSQEYF TRBJ2-7 TRBV10-1
CSASPLAGDPDTQYF TRBJ2-3 TRBV20-1
CSVETGPTNTGELFF TRBJ2-2 TRBV29-1
CAWSVLAGPTDTQYF TRBJ2-3 TRBV30
CASSFRGAGYNEQFF TRBJ2-1 TRBV28
CASSSFHSNEQFF TRBJ2-1 TRBV7-2
CAWGRGSSYEQYF TRBJ2-7 TRBV28
CASSLGRGNTEAFF TRBJ1-1 TRBV7-9
CASQDVDTQYF TRBJ2-3 TRBV18
CASNSRGGSEAFF TRBJ1-1 TRBV19
CASSVELGWDEQFF TRBJ2-1 TRBV9
CATSRSRRYYEQYF TRBJ2-7 TRBV15
CASSSQAQETQYF TRBJ2-5 TRBV7-3
CASIPRGRTSYEQYF TRBJ2-7 TRBV2
CASSLTGSETQYF TRBJ2-5 TRBV12-3/TRBV12-4
CASSSGQVLYNEQFF TRBJ2-1 TRBV11-2
CASSLAMAGVNEKLFF TRBJ1-4 TRBV7-9
CASSPFRAILAKETQYF TRBJ2-5 TRBV7-8
CASSFLAGVDSPLHF TRBJ1-6 TRBV7-9
CASSKPGLAGEQYF TRBJ2-7 TRBV6-2/TRBV6-3
CASSPIQEQFF TRBJ2-1 TRBV7-6
CASSHQRTGSGNTIYF TRBJ1-3 TRBV4-1
CASGSGPFGEQYF TRBJ2-7 TRBV9
CASSHDNRGRGETQYF TRBJ2-5 TRBV3-1/TRBV3-2
CASSPGLAGVEQFF TRBJ2-1 TRBV7-7
CASSAEAHTQYF TRBJ2-3 TRBV7-6
CASSLTSSETQYF TRBJ2-5 TRBV7-9
CASSEWGGHQPQHF TRBJ1-5 TRBV25-1
CASSQGLESGFGQFF TRBJ2-1 TRBV4-1
CASSLGWGEDEQFF TRBJ2-1 TRBV19
CASSSLGGRGETQYF TRBJ2-5 TRBV3-1/TRBV3-2
CAYPGLAGEAFF TRBJ1-1 TRBV30
CASRSGGGELFF TRBJ2-2 TRBV12-3/TRBV12-4
CSVEGTSGVPGQYF TRBJ2-7 TRBV29-1
CASSLHARLDLPVRGPREQYF TRBJ2-7 TRBV4-2
CASRITDSSAFF TRBJ1-1 TRBV12-3/TRBV12-4
CASIAYGVNTEAFF TRBJ1-1 TRBV2
CASSEQSYGYTF TRBJ1-2 TRBV2
CALMPEGAYEQYF TRBJ2-7 TRBV5-4
CASSPLGRGDQPQHF TRBJ1-5 TRBV5-1
CASSHNSGNTIYF TRBJ1-3 TRBV28
CASSFGGRTDTQYF TRBJ2-3 TRBV5-6
CASSLGAARDAEAFF TRBJ1-1 TRBV5-1
CATSLYGENIQYF TRBJ2-4 TRBV15
CASSREWPNTGELFF TRBJ2-2 TRBV3-1/TRBV3-2
CASSLGAGVGEQYF TRBJ2-7 TRBV7-2
CASLQGRGTKNIQYF TRBJ2-4 TRBV28
CASSYRQGATGELFF TRBJ2-2 TRBV27